This TCR beta chain originates from a study of cytomegalovirus exposure and HLA in healthy donors. Study findings and constraints: Listed as cytomegalovirus-associated were 150 or so TCR beta chains.

Libraries were prepared by immunoSEQ multiplex PCR; TCRdb keeps only in-frame clonotypes and omits some of them. Found here are about 220,000 clones, around 90% of them singletons; the top ten hold over 2.5%. Trimming at V came to 8 bases and at J to 8 bases, leaving 17 bases not matched to a gene. The CDR3 extends over 16 amino acids. Germline V gene sequence: CDR1 ENHRY, CDR2 SYGVKD. In the case of this clone: Its specificity is not known.

The rearrangement uses TRBV10-3 and TRBJ1-2; 10 nucleotides align to TRBD1. The sequence was collected from a woman younger than 35 in good health and CMV-seronegative. Sequencing input: PBMCs. CDR3: CAISDNKLGQGNGYTF. The CDR3 DNA sequence: TGTGCCATCTCGGATAACAAGTTGGGACAGGGGAACGGCTACACCTTC.